Presented here are 14 T cell receptor beta chains from one specimen sequenced in a study of T cells in Graves' hyperthyroidism and ophthalmopathy. Amplification targeted TCR beta CDR3 regions from RNA transcripts. An initial round of RT-PCR targeting the TCR CDR3 relied on the HTBI primer set. Via MiXCR, TCRdb re-called the multiplex PCR reads, giving one row per CDR3 protein. Of about 520,000 distinct CDR3 sequences listed, around 24% are singletons. Material: blood. These TCRs come from a woman in her thirties with Graves' ophthalmopathy.

In this sample, this clonotype turned up many times. The J gene is TRBJ1-1, the V gene TRBV6-5, with D hard to call. CDR1 and CDR2 (germline): MNHEY, SVGAGI. This CDR3 spans 12 amino acids. Trimming shortened V by 0 bases and J by 8 bases, and 7 bases separated the two germline ends. CDR3 DNA: TGTGCCAGCAGTTACTCGGGGATAGAAGCTTTCTTT. Amino acids: CASSYSGIEAFF.

This clonotype has just a few counts. The chain couples TRBV7-4 to TRBJ2-7; D gene unclear. The V gene's germline CDR1 is SGHVT and CDR2 SQSDAQ. The CDR3 runs 16 residues. With 1 base removed from V and 4 bases from J, the gap between germline ends came to 17 bases. The CDR3 here is CASSLVERAYPYEQYF. CDR3 sequence (DNA): TGTGCCAGCAGCTTAGTAGAGAGAGCGTACCCTTACGAGCAGTACTTC. Full variable domain (rest looked up from reference TRBV7-4 and TRBJ2-7): GAGVSQSPRYKVAKRGRDVALRCDSISGHVTLYWYRQTLGQGSEVLTYSQSDAQRDKSGRPSGRFSAERPERSVSTLKIQRTEQGDSAVYLCASSLVERAYPYEQYFGPGTRLTVT.

This chain's CDR3 is CASSLAKGLETQYF. The CDR3 nucleotides are TGTGCCAGCAGCTTGGCGAAGGGACTAGAGACCCAGTACTTC. The chain combines TRBV5-4 with TRBJ2-5; TRBD2 might be the D (6 bases). From germline, CDR1 is SGHNT and CDR2 YYREEE (reference sequence). The length of the CDR3 is 14 residues. V dropped 0 bases and J dropped 4 bases, with 10 bases sitting between them.

On this clonotype: A much larger clone lies a single base off, so this may be a read error. The gene calls are TRBV7-9 and TRBJ2-5; no clear D gene. The CDR3 has 13 amino acids. Germline assignment: CDR1 SEHNR and CDR2 FQNEAQ (reference sequence). Deletions cut 3 bases from V and 9 bases from J, with 14 bases between. CDR3 sequence: CASSFAMVESQYF. The CDR3 nucleotides read TGTGCCAGCAGCTTCGCTATGGTTGAGTCCCAGTACTTC. The whole variable domain, remainder taken from reference TRBV7-9 and TRBJ2-5, is DTGVSQNPRHKITKRGQNVTFRCDPISEHNRLYWYRQTLGQGPEFLTYFQNEAQLEKSRLLSDRFSAERPKGSFSTLEIQRTEQGDSAMYLCASSFAMVESQYFGPGTRLLVL.

This clonotype appeared many times. This chain joins TRBV2 and TRBJ2-3; unclear D gene. V was pared by 5 bases and J by 4 bases, with 10 bases between. There are 13 residues in the CDR3. Germline V lookup: CDR1 SNHLY, CDR2 FYNNEI. The CDR3 region has the DNA TGTGCCAGCAGTTTAGCCGAAGCAGATACGCAGTATTTT. It specifies CASSLAEADTQYF.

This clonotype was found many times. The chain is built from TRBV11-2 and TRBJ2-7; D perhaps matches TRBD1 (6 bases). The CDR3 runs 12 residues. Per germline, CDR1 SGHAT and CDR2 FQNNGV. V was pared by 5 bases and J by 10 bases, with 15 bases between. In DNA form, the CDR3 reads TGTGCCAGCAGCCGATTAACAGGGCTACAGTACTTC. It codes for CASSRLTGLQYF.

This clonotype was observed many times. This chain uses TRBV7-9 with TRBJ1-1; weak D call: TRBD1 (6 bases). The V end was cut by 7 bases, the J end by 1 base, with 16 bases between. The length of the CDR3 is 15 residues. Germline V gene lookup returns CDR1 SEHNR and CDR2 FQNEAQ (reference sequence). CDR3 sequence: CASTTPGDWNTEAFF. The CDR3 DNA sequence: TGTGCCAGCACCACCCCAGGGGATTGGAACACTGAAGCTTTCTTT.

As to this clonotype: A much larger clone lies one base from this, so it may be a read error. The J gene is TRBJ1-2, the V gene TRBV7-8; D gene uncertain. This CDR3 comprises 13 residues. CDR1 SGHVS and CDR2 FQNEAQ come from the germline V gene. V gave up 5 bases and J gave up 3 bases, with 10 bases separating them. In DNA form, the CDR3 reads TGTGCCAGCAGCACCGGGATGGACTATGGCTACACCTTC. Residues: CASSTGMDYGYTF.

This clonotype was seen a few times. The rearrangement uses TRBV2 and TRBJ1-1; D gene unclear. The V gene's germline CDR1 is SNHLY and CDR2 FYNNEI. The CDR3 is made up of 13 amino acids. Trimming shortened V by 8 bases and J by 1 base, and 11 bases separated the two germline ends. CDR3 sequence (DNA): TGTGCCAGCCGGGGAATAACGAACACTGAAGCTTTCTTT. It specifies CASRGITNTEAFF.

The gene calls are TRBV5-1 and TRBJ2-5; TRBD1 or TRBD2 may be the D gene (5 bases each). V lost 2 bases and J 5 bases, leaving 13 bases between the germline ends. Germline loops: CDR1 SGHRS, CDR2 YFSETQ. CDR3 length: 14 residues. CDR3 bases: TGCGCCAGCAGCTTCACGGGGCCGGGGGAGACCCAGTACTTC. It yields the protein CASSFTGPGETQYF.

Ten or more counts support this clonotype. J is TRBJ1-2 and V is TRBV6-2 or TRBV6-3; no firm D call. There are 13 residues in the CDR3. Germline V gene lookup returns CDR1 MNHEY and CDR2 SVGEGT. Trimming removed 0 bases at V and 5 bases at J, with 7 bases between. Here the CDR3 reads CASSYSKDYGYTF. In DNA form, the CDR3 reads TGTGCCAGCAGTTACTCCAAAGATTATGGCTACACCTTC.

The chain couples TRBV2 to TRBJ2-5; 11 bases agree with TRBD1. The germline gives CDR1 SNHLY, CDR2 FYNNEI. CDR3 length equals 15 residues. V shed 4 bases, J shed 7 bases, and the junction held 8 bases outside the gene matches. CDR3 amino acids: CASSAGQGARGTQYF. The CDR3 nucleotides read TGTGCCAGCAGTGCCGGACAGGGGGCTAGGGGGACCCAGTACTTC.

This clonotype was seen ten or more times. DNA of the CDR3: TGCAGTGCTAGAGACGGCATGAACACTGAAGCTTTCTTT. Its protein product is CSARDGMNTEAFF. This chain uses TRBV20-1 with TRBJ1-1; D ambiguous. The V end lost 0 bases, the J end lost 0 bases, and 5 bases lay between the germline ends. Germline assignment: CDR1 DFQATT and CDR2 SNEGSKA (reference sequence). The CDR3 is made up of 13 amino acids.

Many counts were recorded for this clonotype. The chain employs TRBV30 and TRBJ1-5; a possible D gene is TRBD1 (5 bases). CDR1 and CDR2 (germline): GTSNPN, SVGIG (reference sequence). V gave up 1 base and J gave up 6 bases, with 13 bases separating them. This CDR3 is built from 14 residues. The CDR3: CAWSAGGAGQPQHF. The DNA for the CDR3 is TGTGCCTGGAGTGCCGGGGGAGCGGGTCAGCCCCAGCATTTT.